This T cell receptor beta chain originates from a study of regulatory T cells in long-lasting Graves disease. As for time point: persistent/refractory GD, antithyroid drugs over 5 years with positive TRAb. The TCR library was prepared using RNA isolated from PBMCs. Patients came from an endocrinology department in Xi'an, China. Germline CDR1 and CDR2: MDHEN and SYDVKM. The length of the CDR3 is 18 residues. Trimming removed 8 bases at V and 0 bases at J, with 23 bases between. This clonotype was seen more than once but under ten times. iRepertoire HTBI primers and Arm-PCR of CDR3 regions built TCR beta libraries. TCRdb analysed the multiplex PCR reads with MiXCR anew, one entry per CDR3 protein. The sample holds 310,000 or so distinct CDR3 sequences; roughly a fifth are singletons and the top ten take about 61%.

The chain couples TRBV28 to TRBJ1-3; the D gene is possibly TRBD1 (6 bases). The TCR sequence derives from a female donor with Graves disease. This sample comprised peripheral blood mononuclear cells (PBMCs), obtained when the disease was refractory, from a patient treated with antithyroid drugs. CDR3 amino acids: CASSSRLQGPDSGNTIYF. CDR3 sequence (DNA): TGTGCCAGCTCCTCTCGTCTACAGGGCCCCGACTCTGGAAACACCATATATTTT.